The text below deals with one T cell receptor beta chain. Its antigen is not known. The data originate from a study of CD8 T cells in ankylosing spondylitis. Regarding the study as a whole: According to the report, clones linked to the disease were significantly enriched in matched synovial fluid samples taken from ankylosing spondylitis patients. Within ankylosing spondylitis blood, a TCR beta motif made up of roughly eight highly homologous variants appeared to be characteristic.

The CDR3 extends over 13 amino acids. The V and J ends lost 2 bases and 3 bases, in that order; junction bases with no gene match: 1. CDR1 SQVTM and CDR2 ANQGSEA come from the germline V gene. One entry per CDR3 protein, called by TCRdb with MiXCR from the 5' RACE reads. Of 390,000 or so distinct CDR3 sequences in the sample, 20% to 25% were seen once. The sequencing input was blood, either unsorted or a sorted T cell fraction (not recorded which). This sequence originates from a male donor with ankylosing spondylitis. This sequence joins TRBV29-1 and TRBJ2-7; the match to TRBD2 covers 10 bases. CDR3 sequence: CSVELAGVYEQYF. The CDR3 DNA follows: TGCAGCGTTGAACTAGCGGGAGTCTACGAGCAGTACTTC.